The source of this TCR beta chain is a study of OX40 agonist ivuxolimab in advanced cancers. The CDR3 covers 15 residues. The germline CDR1 and CDR2 sequences are LNHDA and SQIVND (reference sequence). V trimming: 6 bases; J trimming: 4 bases; junction bases outside the gene matches: 8. Some clones are missing from TCRdb's copy, which holds only in-frame ones; the method was immunoSEQ multiplex PCR. The sample carries around 67,000 clones, 87% recorded once. The input for sequencing was CD4+ or CD8+ T cells sorted from blood, taken in a trial of the OX40 agonist ivuxolimab. V usage is TRBV19 and J usage is TRBJ1-4, with 7 bases fitting TRBD1. The sequence came from an adult with an advanced solid tumor such as melanoma, head and neck, liver or kidney cancer. The CDR3 region has the DNA TGTGCCAGTAGCCTAACAGGGGTTAGTAATGAAAAACTGTTTTTT. Protein product: CASSLTGVSNEKLFF.